This passage covers 4 T cell receptor beta chains from one sample sequenced in a study of OX40 agonist ivuxolimab in advanced cancers. Clones were read by immunoSEQ multiplex PCR, and TCRdb kept only the in-frame ones, dropping some. Of tens of thousands of clones listed, roughly 79% were seen once; the top ten hold almost 6.5%. This sample comprised CD4+ or CD8+ T cells sorted from blood, obtained in a trial of the OX40 agonist ivuxolimab. The receptors were sampled from an adult with an advanced solid tumor such as melanoma, head and neck, liver or kidney cancer.

The chain carries TRBV9 and TRBJ2-3, with TRBD2 matching over 7 bases. J was trimmed by 2 bases and V by 0 bases; bases with no gene match: 3. The CDR3 is made up of 15 amino acids. CDR1 and CDR2 (germline): SGDLS, YYNGEE. The CDR3 region has the DNA TGTGCCAGCAGCGTAGGCGGGACTAACACAGATACGCAGTATTTT. It yields the protein CASSVGGTNTDTQYF. The full variable domain, in which reference TRBV9 and TRBJ2-3 provide the parts outside the CDR3, is DSGVTQTPKHLITATGQRVTLRCSPRSGDLSVYWYQQSLDQGLQFLIQYYNGEERAKGNILERFSAQQFPDLHSELNLSSLELGDSALYFCASSVGGTNTDTQYFGPGTRLTVL.

This clone was detected only once. The CDR3 bases are TGTGCCAGCAGGATGTCCGGGACAGGGCAACTCTACGAGCAGTACTTC. Translated: CASRMSGTGQLYEQYF. This chain joins TRBV28 and TRBJ2-7, with TRBD1 identical over 9 bases. Germline V lookup: CDR1 MDHEN, CDR2 SYDVKM. The CDR3 loop spans 16 amino acids. The V and J ends lost 6 bases and 3 bases, in that order; junction bases with no gene match: 12.

The chain uses TRBV2 and TRBJ1-4; tentatively, D is TRBD1 (5 bases). CDR3 size: 15 residues. CDR1 and CDR2 from the germline V gene are SNHLY and FYNNEI. Trimming took off 5 bases at V and 6 bases at J, with 16 bases between the two ends. CDR3 region: CASSWGRSLDEKLFF. The CDR3, as DNA: TGTGCCAGCAGTTGGGGCCGCTCCTTGGATGAAAAACTGTTTTTT.

The CDR3 here is CASSLGEHPTDTQYF. The DNA for the CDR3 is TGCGCCAGCAGCCTTGGTGAACATCCCACAGATACGCAGTATTTT. The rearrangement links TRBV4-1 to TRBJ2-3, with D hard to call. CDR3 length: 15 residues. The V and J ends lost 4 bases and 2 bases respectively, with 13 bases between them. Per germline, CDR1 MGHRA and CDR2 YSYEKL.